The source of this T cell receptor (beta chain) is a study of OX40 agonist ivuxolimab in advanced cancers. General study findings and limits: The antigen specificity of the peripheral T cells (those that were expanded) was not determined.

CDR1 SGHVS and CDR2 FNYEAQ come from the germline V gene. There are 15 residues in the CDR3. V lost 2 bases and J lost 2, with 10 bases in between. Measured with immunoSEQ multiplex PCR; TCRdb has only the in-frame clones, and not every one. The sample lists about 76,000 clones, approximately 83% seen once, with roughly 3% in the top ten. Turning to this clone: Its antigen is not identified.

The receptor was derived from an adult with an advanced solid tumor such as melanoma, head and neck, liver or kidney cancer. V is TRBV7-6 and J is TRBJ1-3; TRBD1 is a possible D gene (5 bases). Sequencing was performed on CD4+ or CD8+ T cells sorted from blood, taken in a trial of the OX40 agonist ivuxolimab. DNA of the CDR3: TGTGCCAGCAGCTTAACGGGGGGTACTGGAAACACCATATATTTT. Amino acid sequence: CASSLTGGTGNTIYF.